A selection of T cell receptor beta chains follows, all from one sample in a study of cytomegalovirus exposure and HLA in healthy donors. This table comes from immunoSEQ multiplex PCR, and its TCRdb copy is limited to in-frame clones, with some not included. The sample lists hundreds of thousands of clones, about 90% occurring once. The sample comprised PBMCs. The source is a woman in her twenties or thirties in good health and CMV-seronegative. Each CDR3 is given with its conserved first and last residue. Fields, in order: clone size, V gene, J gene, D gene, CDR3 DNA, CDR3 protein. The D gene is left open where the match is weak. Not all rows give a size; the values are once, few, many and, for expanded clones, a class.

size: once
V: TRBV28
J: TRBJ2-1
D: NA
DNA: TGTGCCAGCAGTTTAGAGTCCGGCGCCTCCTACAATGAGCAGTTCTTC
CDR3: CASSLESGASYNEQFF

size: once
V: TRBV7-3
J: TRBJ1-5
D: NA
DNA: TGTGCCAGCAGCTTAAAAAAGACAGATAATCAGCCCCAGCATTTT
CDR3: CASSLKKTDNQPQHF

size: NA
V: TRBV25-1
J: TRBJ1-1
D: NA
DNA: TGTGCCAGCAGTGCAGGGGCCACTGAAGCTTTCTTT
CDR3: CASSAGATEAFF

size: NA
V: TRBV5-1
J: TRBJ2-1
D: TRBD2
DNA: TGCGCCAGCAGCTTGGAATTGGGACTAGCGGGCAATGAGCAGTTCTTC
CDR3: CASSLELGLAGNEQFF

size: NA
V: TRBV2
J: TRBJ1-5
D: TRBD1
DNA: TGTGCCAGCAGTGAGGGACAGAATCAGCCCCAGCATTTT
CDR3: CASSEGQNQPQHF

size: NA
V: TRBV2
J: TRBJ1-4
D: TRBD1
DNA: TGTGCCAGCAGTGAGGGGACAGGTTTATATGAAAAACTGTTTTTT
CDR3: CASSEGTGLYEKLFF

size: NA
V: TRBV5-1
J: TRBJ2-7
D: TRBD1
DNA: TGCGCCAGCAGCGATGGACAGGGTGGCGAGCAGTACTTC
CDR3: CASSDGQGGEQYF

size: NA
V: TRBV6-5
J: TRBJ2-7
D: NA
DNA: TGTGCCACCCCTTGGGGGTACGAGCAGTACTTC
CDR3: CATPWGYEQYF

size: NA
V: TRBV7-8
J: TRBJ1-4
D: TRBD1
DNA: TGTGCCAGCAGCTTTCTGTGTGGGGACAGAGGTTGTGAAAAACTGTTTTTT
CDR3: CASSFLCGDRGCEKLFF

size: few
V: TRBV30
J: TRBJ2-4
D: NA
DNA: TGTGCCTGGATTGGCGCCAAAAACATTCAGTACTTC
CDR3: CAWIGAKNIQYF

size: NA
V: TRBV19
J: TRBJ1-1
D: NA
DNA: TGTGCCAGTAGTATAGCGGTGAACACTGAAGCTTTCTTT
CDR3: CASSIAVNTEAFF

size: NA
V: TRBV28
J: TRBJ2-7
D: NA
DNA: TGTGCCAGCACGAGGACACTAGCATGGTCCTACGAGCAGTACTTC
CDR3: CASTRTLAWSYEQYF

size: NA
V: TRBV28
J: TRBJ2-3
D: TRBD1
DNA: TGTGCCAGCAGTGCGACAGGGGTAGATACGCAGTATTTT
CDR3: CASSATGVDTQYF

size: NA
V: TRBV4-1
J: TRBJ1-1
D: NA
DNA: TGCGCCAGCAGCCAAGATTCCGCGGGGAACACTGAAGCTTTCTTT
CDR3: CASSQDSAGNTEAFF

size: NA
V: TRBV7-2
J: TRBJ1-2
D: NA
DNA: TGTGCCAGCAGCTTAGGTCGGGGGCGAAGCAGCTACACCTTC
CDR3: CASSLGRGRSSYTF

size: NA
V: TRBV7-8
J: TRBJ1-4
D: NA
DNA: TGTGCCAGCAGCCTCGCCCGCGACAGGATTGGTGAAAAACTGTTTTTT
CDR3: CASSLARDRIGEKLFF

size: few
V: TRBV11-2
J: TRBJ2-7
D: TRBD1
DNA: TGTGCCAGCAGCCCAATTGGTCGGACAGGGCGCTCCTACGAGCAGTACTTC
CDR3: CASSPIGRTGRSYEQYF

size: NA
V: TRBV11-2
J: TRBJ2-5
D: TRBD2
DNA: TGTGCCAGCAGCTTGCGGGAGTCGGAGACCCAGTACTTC
CDR3: CASSLRESETQYF

size: NA
V: TRBV6-1
J: TRBJ2-3
D: TRBD1
DNA: TGTGCCAGCAGTGAATCGGGACAGAACACAGATACGCAGTATTTT
CDR3: CASSESGQNTDTQYF

size: NA
V: TRBV27
J: TRBJ2-7
D: NA
DNA: TGTGCCAGCCGTCGGGGACCCGAGCAGTACTTC
CDR3: CASRRGPEQYF

size: NA
V: TRBV27
J: TRBJ2-3
D: NA
DNA: TGTGCCAGCAGTTCTCACGTCACACGGGGGATCACAGATACGCAGTATTTT
CDR3: CASSSHVTRGITDTQYF

size: NA
V: TRBV19
J: TRBJ2-2
D: NA
DNA: TGTGCCAGTAGTACCCCACGCGGGCCCTGGCTCACCGGGGAGCTGTTTTTT
CDR3: CASSTPRGPWLTGELFF

size: NA
V: TRBV19
J: TRBJ2-3
D: TRBD1
DNA: TGTGCCAGTAGTATTGGGGGCAGGGGGATCGGCACAGATACGCAGTATTTT
CDR3: CASSIGGRGIGTDTQYF

size: once
V: TRBV6-7
J: TRBJ1-5
D: NA
DNA: TGTGCCAGCAGTACCTGCCGGGGCTATCAGCCCCAGCATTTT
CDR3: CASSTCRGYQPQHF

size: NA
V: TRBV27
J: TRBJ2-7
D: NA
DNA: TGTGCCAGCACAGGTACCAAGTACGAGCAGTACTTC
CDR3: CASTGTKYEQYF

size: NA
V: TRBV10-2
J: TRBJ2-5
D: NA
DNA: TGCGCCAGCAGTGTAGGAGGGCAAGAGACCCAGTACTTC
CDR3: CASSVGGQETQYF

size: NA
V: TRBV5-4
J: TRBJ2-7
D: NA
DNA: TGTGCCAGCAGCTCCCAGGGAGAGGCACTCTACGAGCAGTACTTC
CDR3: CASSSQGEALYEQYF

size: NA
V: TRBV11-2
J: TRBJ2-7
D: NA
DNA: TGTGCCAGCAGCCCCGGTCCCCTATCCTACGAGCAGTACTTC
CDR3: CASSPGPLSYEQYF

size: NA
V: TRBV11-2
J: TRBJ2-7
D: NA
DNA: TGTGCCAGCAGTTTCTCCCCAGCCCGTCCCGAGCAGTACTTC
CDR3: CASSFSPARPEQYF

size: once
V: TRBV30
J: TRBJ2-5
D: NA
DNA: TGTGCCTGGAGTGTGGGGCCGGAGACCCAGTACTTC
CDR3: CAWSVGPETQYF

size: NA
V: TRBV5-8
J: TRBJ2-5
D: NA
DNA: TGTGCCAGCAGCCACCGGAAGTACGCGACCCAGTACTTC
CDR3: CASSHRKYATQYF

size: NA
V: TRBV4-2
J: TRBJ2-5
D: NA
DNA: TGTGCCAGCAGCCAAGACGATGAGACCCAGTACTTC
CDR3: CASSQDDETQYF

size: NA
V: TRBV11-3
J: TRBJ2-5
D: NA
DNA: TGTGCCAGCAGCTTGGCTTGGGGGACCCAGTACTTC
CDR3: CASSLAWGTQYF

size: NA
V: TRBV6-1
J: TRBJ1-5
D: TRBD1
DNA: TGTGCCAGCAGTGCCCTGGACAGGGGGCTGGAAAATGATCAGCCCCAGCATTTT
CDR3: CASSALDRGLENDQPQHF

size: NA
V: TRBV29-1
J: TRBJ2-1
D: TRBD1
DNA: TGCAGCGCCAGACAGGGAACCTACAATGAGCAGTTCTTC
CDR3: CSARQGTYNEQFF

size: NA
V: TRBV4-3
J: TRBJ2-1
D: TRBD2
DNA: TGCGCCAGCAGCCAAGGGATGGGACTAGTAAACAATGAGCAGTTCTTC
CDR3: CASSQGMGLVNNEQFF

size: NA
V: TRBV27
J: TRBJ2-3
D: NA
DNA: TGTGCCAGCAGACCCCCTGTCGGGCGCACAGATACGCAGTATTTT
CDR3: CASRPPVGRTDTQYF

size: NA
V: TRBV4-1
J: TRBJ2-1
D: NA
DNA: TGCGCCAGCAGCCAAGATCTTCAGCGCACTTACAATGAGCAGTTCTTC
CDR3: CASSQDLQRTYNEQFF

size: NA
V: TRBV4-2
J: TRBJ2-3
D: TRBD2
DNA: TGTGCCAGCAGCCAACTAGCGGGAGGAGATACGCAGTATTTT
CDR3: CASSQLAGGDTQYF